The 22 T cell receptor beta chains below were found in one sample sequenced in a study of Graves' ophthalmopathy and Graves' hyperthyroidism (dated by TCRdb to the late 2010s). Sequencing relied on an Illumina HiSeq 2000. TCR beta CDR3 regions were amplified from RNA transcripts for repertoire sequencing. The first round was an RT-PCR using HTBI primers with the Qiagen OneStep RT-PCR kit, and this first round was followed by a second-round multiplex PCR, then size selection and purification. The raw public data were reprocessed by TCRdb itself: fastp quality trimming at Q25, MiXCR clonotype calling, in-frame beta chains only. Identical CDR3 protein sequences are pooled into one entry, listed with their most common genes and DNA. For this sample there are more than 300,000 distinct CDR3 sequences; 15% appear just once. Roughly 7% of the sample is held by the ten biggest clonotypes. Sequenced input: peripheral blood. The receptors come from a woman aged 18-29 years with stable Graves' hyperthyroidism. Donor details come from another sample of the same person, matched by shared clones.

This clonotype occurred many times. As DNA, the CDR3 is TGTGCCAGCAGGGAAGTTGTGGGTGAAGCTTTCTTT. Its protein product is CASREVVGEAFF. The chain recombines TRBV13 with TRBJ1-1; unclear D gene. There are 12 residues in the CDR3. V lost 6 bases, J lost 7 bases, and 12 bases lay in between. CDR1 and CDR2 (germline): PRHDT, FYEKMQ (reference sequence).

The sample holds many counts of this clonotype. The chain carries TRBV25-1 and TRBJ1-1; 10 positions agree with TRBD1. Germline CDR1 reads MGHDK; CDR2 reads SYGVNS. This CDR3 has 14 residues. Trimming removed 6 bases from V and 2 bases from J; junction bases left unmatched: 3. The CDR3 region has the DNA TGTGCCAGCAGAAAGACAGGGGGCAACACTGAAGCTTTCTTT. This sequence encodes CASRKTGGNTEAFF.

This clonotype was detected ten times or more. This sequence joins TRBV12-3 or TRBV12-4 and TRBJ1-5, with no clear D. Trimming stripped 8 bases from V and 4 bases from J, with 9 bases between. The CDR3 length is 12 residues. In DNA, the CDR3 is TGTGCCAGCGAGGGAGTTAATCAGCCCCAGCATTTT. It translates to CASEGVNQPQHF.

This clonotype showed up many times. The V call is TRBV4-2, the J call TRBJ1-2; tentative D call: TRBD1 (6 bases). V lost 2 bases and J lost 0, with 13 bases in between. CDR3 length: 16 residues. Per germline, CDR1 LGHNA and CDR2 YNFKEQ. In DNA, the CDR3 is TGTGCCAGCAGCCAAACAGGGCCCGACCCTAACTATGGCTACACCTTC. Protein sequence: CASSQTGPDPNYGYTF.

This clonotype has a count of ten or more. The chain joins TRBV10-2 to TRBJ2-7; TRBD1 matches 7 bases. V gave up 7 bases and J gave up 2 bases; unmatched junction bases: 2. This CDR3 is 12 amino acids long. CDR1 is WSHSY, CDR2 SAAADI, per germline. CDR3 sequence (DNA): TGCGCCAGCAAACAGGGGCCCTACGAGCAGTACTTC. It codes for CASKQGPYEQYF.

This clonotype was recorded many times. The chain couples TRBV20-1 to TRBJ2-5, with D maybe TRBD2 (5 bases). Trimming cost V 6 bases and J 5 bases, with 19 bases left between them. The CDR3 covers 14 residues. Germline CDR1 DFQATT, CDR2 SNEGSKA (reference sequence). CDR3 region: CSAIFTRAEETQYF. In DNA form, the CDR3 reads TGCAGTGCCATTTTCACGCGGGCTGAGGAGACCCAGTACTTC.

There are many counts of this clonotype. The chain carries TRBV12-3 or TRBV12-4 and TRBJ1-2, with a possible D match to TRBD1 (6 bases). Trimming stripped 5 bases from V and 4 bases from J, with 14 bases between. The CDR3 is 14 residues long. The CDR3 spells CASSHRVEGYGYTF. DNA for the CDR3: TGTGCCAGCAGTCACAGGGTAGAGGGCTATGGCTACACCTTC.

This clonotype showed up many times. This chain joins TRBV12-3 or TRBV12-4 and TRBJ1-5; possible D gene TRBD1, 5 bases. Trimming left V 5 bases short and J 9 bases short, with 17 bases between. The CDR3 is 14 residues long. In DNA form, the CDR3 reads TGTGCCAGCAGTAGCCCGGGACTGGGTTTGCCCCAGCATTTT. Its translation is CASSSPGLGLPQHF.

This clonotype appeared many times. V and J are TRBV12-3 or TRBV12-4 and TRBJ2-5; TRBD2 matches at 13 bases. The CDR3 spans 18 residues. Trimming at V came to 3 bases and at J to 0 bases, leaving 7 bases not matched to a gene. CDR3 DNA: TGTGCCAGCAGTTTGGCGTCGGGACTAGCGGGGTACCAAGAGACCCAGTACTTC. Translated, it gives CASSLASGLAGYQETQYF.

This clonotype was recorded at least ten times. The chain recombines TRBV12-3 or TRBV12-4 with TRBJ1-6; no firm D call. This CDR3 has 15 residues. V was shortened by 3 bases and J by 6 bases, with 12 bases between the two germline ends. The CDR3 nucleotides are TGTGCCAGCAGTTTCATGTCGGCGGTTAATTCACCCCTCCACTTT. Residues: CASSFMSAVNSPLHF.

Many counts were recorded for this clonotype. The chain recombines TRBV2 with TRBJ1-5, with a tentative D call TRBD1 (6 bases). CDR1 and CDR2 (germline): SNHLY, FYNNEI. The CDR3 runs 15 residues. Trimming shortened V by 8 bases and J by 0 bases, and 14 bases separated the two germline ends. The CDR3 DNA follows: TGTGCCAGCCGGAGAAACAGGGATAGCAATCAGCCCCAGCATTTT. It codes for CASRRNRDSNQPQHF. Full variable domain (rest looked up from reference TRBV2 and TRBJ1-5): EPEVTQTPSHQVTQMGQEVILRCVPISNHLYFYWYRQILGQKVEFLVSFYNNEISEKSEIFDDQFSVERPDGSNFTLKIRSTKLEDSAMYFCASRRNRDSNQPQHFGDGTRLSIL.

This clonotype was detected many times. The rearrangement joins TRBV15 to TRBJ1-2, with D possibly TRBD1 on 6 matching bases. Germline lookup yields CDR1 LNHNV and CDR2 YYDKDF (reference sequence). This CDR3 is 16 amino acids long. Between the trimmed V and J ends, which lost 1 base and 4 bases, there was a span of 16 bases. The CDR3 loop is CATSRGDRIGSYGYTF. CDR3 coding DNA: TGTGCCACCAGCAGAGGCGACAGGATCGGGTCCTATGGCTACACCTTC.

The rearrangement joins TRBV29-1 to TRBJ2-5, with a tentative D call TRBD1 (6 bases). This CDR3 has 14 residues. Trimming shortened V by 7 bases and J by 7 bases, and 22 bases separated the two germline ends. Germline loops: CDR1 SQVTM, CDR2 ANQGSEA. This CDR3 is CSAGAGGAPGTQYF. Written as DNA, the CDR3 is TGCAGCGCAGGGGCGGGTGGGGCGCCGGGGACCCAGTACTTC.

In its sample, this clonotype was seen many times. The chain links TRBV14 to TRBJ1-1; D gene unclear. The V and J ends lost 2 bases and 2 bases respectively, with 12 bases between them. The CDR3 loop spans 15 amino acids. Germline V gene lookup returns CDR1 SGHDN and CDR2 FVKESK. The CDR3 protein is CASSQRAGLNTEAFF. In DNA form, the CDR3 reads TGTGCCAGCAGCCAACGGGCGGGCCTTAACACTGAAGCTTTCTTT. Looking up the rest from reference TRBV14 and TRBJ1-1 gives the full variable domain: EAGVTQFPSHSVIEKGQTVTLRCDPISGHDNLYWYRRVMGKEIKFLLHFVKESKQDESGMPNNRFLAERTGGTYSTLKVQPAELEDSGVYFCASSQRAGLNTEAFFGQGTRLTVV.

V and J are TRBV4-1 and TRBJ1-2; D remains ambiguous. The V end lost 0 bases, the J end lost 4 bases, and 9 bases lay between the germline ends. The CDR3 runs to 14 residues. Germline CDR1 and CDR2: MGHRA and YSYEKL. The CDR3 loop reads CASSQDRAAYGYTF. In nucleotides, the CDR3 is TGCGCCAGCAGCCAAGACCGGGCAGCCTATGGCTACACCTTC.

At least ten counts were recorded for this clonotype. This chain uses TRBV6-1 with TRBJ2-7; D is unresolved. This CDR3 contains 13 residues. The V gene lost 6 bases and the J gene lost 4 bases, with 13 bases spanning the gap. CDR1 and CDR2 (germline): MNHNS, SASEGT. The CDR3 DNA reads TGTGCCAGCAGCCCCGGATGGAGATACGAGCAGTACTTC. Its translation is CASSPGWRYEQYF.

Only a few counts were recorded for this clonotype. The rearrangement uses TRBV19 and TRBJ1-6; D remains unclear. Germline V gene data show CDR1 as LNHDA and CDR2 as SQIVND (reference sequence). The length of the CDR3 is 15 residues. The V and J ends lost 6 bases and 7 bases respectively, with 16 bases between them. CDR3 nucleotides: TGTGCCAGTAGCCTCCTTCGGAGTGGAAATTCACCCCTCCACTTT. This encodes CASSLLRSGNSPLHF.

This sequence joins TRBV6-5 and TRBJ1-5; TRBD1 matches 10 bases. CDR1 is MNHEY, CDR2 SVGAGI, per germline. This CDR3 comprises 15 residues. V was clipped by 4 bases and J by 6 bases; unmatched bases: 6. The CDR3 loop reads CASSSGQGDSQPQHF. Here the CDR3 DNA reads TGTGCCAGCAGTTCCGGACAGGGGGACTCTCAGCCCCAGCATTTT.

Here the CDR3 reads CASSYSTRDQETQYF. CDR3 DNA: TGTGCCAGCAGTTACTCGACCCGAGACCAAGAGACCCAGTACTTC. The chain has TRBV6-2 or TRBV6-3 and TRBJ2-5; D is undetermined. The CDR3 has 15 amino acids. V was clipped by 0 bases and J by 0 bases, with 8 bases between them. Germline CDR1 is MNHEY and CDR2 is SVGEGT.

This clonotype was counted ten times or more. The chain couples TRBV6-2 or TRBV6-3 to TRBJ1-1; D is possibly TRBD1 (6 bases). There are 13 residues in the CDR3. Germline values: CDR1 MNHEY, CDR2 SVGEGT. The V gene lost 2 bases and the J gene lost 8 bases, with 12 bases spanning the gap. CDR3 bases: TGTGCCAGCAGTTACGCCGCGAGGGGGGAAGCTTTCTTT. It translates to CASSYAARGEAFF.

This clonotype was counted ten times or more. This chain connects TRBV19 to TRBJ1-1, with a tentative D call TRBD1 (5 bases). V was cut by 8 bases and J by 3 bases, with 19 bases left in between. Germline V gene lookup returns CDR1 LNHDA and CDR2 SQIVND (reference sequence). The CDR3 is made up of 15 amino acids. Written as DNA, the CDR3 is TGTGCCAGTTTCCCTCAGGGTGCCGTTTACACTGAAGCTTTCTTT. Translated, it gives CASFPQGAVYTEAFF.

This clonotype was seen many times. The V call is TRBV18, the J call TRBJ2-7; D possibly matches TRBD1 or TRBD2 (5 bases each). The V and J ends lost 6 bases and 5 bases respectively, with 17 bases between them. The germline V gene encodes CDR1 KGHSH and CDR2 LQKENI. The CDR3 is 14 residues long. CDR3 bases: TGTGCCAGCTCTCCAAGAAGGGGACGCAACGAGCAGTACTTC. Amino acids: CASSPRRGRNEQYF.